This T cell receptor (beta chain) comes out of a study of Ad26.COV2.S vaccination and SARS-CoV-2 variants. Study findings and constraints: After vaccination, substantial breadth of spike-specific CD8+ and CD4+ responses was reported.

Treatment defined: around 19 received Ad26.COV2.S at low or high dose, single or two shots; 5 received placebo; per-sample allocation not given. On day 63 after the first injection, vaccine and placebo recipients gave samples. Notes on this clone: Its antigen is currently unknown.

Profiled with immunoSEQ multiplex PCR; TCRdb holds only in-frame clones, not every one. The profile covers around 300,000 clones, with 86% appearing a single time and roughly a tenth taken by the ten largest. This CDR3 has 15 residues. Per germline, CDR1 SGHTA and CDR2 FQGNSA. V lost 0 bases, J lost 2 bases, and 2 bases stayed unmatched. The sequences come from peripheral blood, collected in a trial of Ad26.COV2.S vaccine versus placebo. The sequence derives from a person aged 18-65 years who received the Ad26.COV2.S COVID-19 vaccine or a placebo. The V gene is TRBV7-2, the J gene TRBJ2-3, with 7 bases that match TRBD2. This CDR3 reads CASSLAGLLTDTQYF. As DNA, the CDR3 is TGTGCCAGCAGCTTAGCGGGACTACTCACAGATACGCAGTATTTT.